A selection of T cell receptor beta chains follows, all from one sample in a study of T cell responses to AZD1222 COVID-19 vaccine. The method was immunoSEQ multiplex PCR; TCRdb's version includes in-frame clones alone and lacks a portion of them. This sample has around 100,000 clones, with 80% to 95% found just once. Sequenced here: peripheral blood, sampled on day 0 of AZD1222 vaccination. The receptor set was obtained from an adult in good health. CDR3s include the opening cysteine and the closing phenylalanine or tryptophan.

>TRBJ1-5|TRBV7-8
CASSLQGISNQPQHF
>TRBJ2-1|TRBV7-8
CASSLTAAEQFF
>TRBJ1-3|TRBV19
CASSVQTGGSGNTIYF
>TRBJ2-7|TRBV19
CASSHDRGLEQYF
>TRBJ2-2|TRBV5-5
CASSYGMGSTGELFF
>TRBJ1-6|TRBV6-6
CASSPDLGYNSPLHF
>TRBJ2-1|TRBV6-5
CASSYSGAEEQFF
>TRBJ2-6|TRBV2
CASSETRTSGANVLTF
>TRBJ2-3|TRBV7-2
CASSSRVGSADTQYF
>TRBJ1-5|TRBV27
CASSFGAGGQPQHF
>TRBJ2-2|TRBV7-3
CASSLLGGNTGELFF
>TRBJ2-5|TRBV15
CATSRRTSGQETQYF
>TRBJ1-2|TRBV6-1
CASSEAARQFYGYTF
>TRBJ1-2|TRBV6-5
CASSPGWGNGYTF
>TRBJ2-7|TRBV20-1
CSASEGGLSYEQYF
>TRBJ2-1|TRBV6-5
CASSYRPSGWYEQFF
>TRBJ2-1|TRBV7-9
CASSLTGAGARYNEQFF
>TRBJ2-3|TRBV4-3
CASSQQPPGIHTDTQYF
>TRBJ2-7|TRBV7-3
CASSPQGGNEQYF
>TRBJ2-2|TRBV7-9
CASDRGNTGELFF
>TRBJ1-5|TRBV25-1
CAIGTLILDQPQHF
>TRBJ1-6|TRBV18
CASSPRALRQGAWSPLHF
>TRBJ1-1|TRBV7-2
CASQLGARPRAFF
>TRBJ2-7|TRBV15
CATSTGGGWSSYEQYF
>TRBJ1-2|TRBV27
CASRSGGIYGYTF
>TRBJ2-2|TRBV18
CASSPQAVSRELFF
>TRBJ2-6|TRBV29-1
CSVYRSGANVLTF
>TRBJ1-3|TRBV30
CAWSVGTNGNTIYF
>TRBJ1-6|TRBV19
CASSMAKGAQGSPLHF
>TRBJ2-1|TRBV4-3
CASSQEGGSYNEQFF
>TRBJ1-1|TRBV5-6
CASSSATGSRTEAFF
>TRBJ2-6|TRBV28
CASREGGSSGANVLTF
>TRBJ1-1|TRBV7-3
CASSLTQGATEAFF
>TRBJ1-1|TRBV19
CASSRGVGVTEAFF
>TRBJ1-2|TRBV10-3
CATQGASGYTF
>TRBJ2-7|TRBV6-2/TRBV6-3
CASSTGQGSYEQYF
>TRBJ2-2|TRBV7-6
CASSLLGLAETTGELFF
>TRBJ1-1|TRBV12-3/TRBV12-4
CASSLPGNTEAFF
>TRBJ1-4|TRBV9
CASSPARGRGEKLFF
>TRBJ2-2|TRBV19
CASSINSLNTGELFF
>TRBJ2-7|TRBV28
CASSPAGPGNYEQYF
>TRBJ1-5|TRBV5-6
CASSLGLGGNQPQHF
>TRBJ1-1|TRBV15
CATSRDRAGTEAFF
>TRBJ1-1|TRBV3-1/TRBV3-2
CASSQVDRNTEAFF
>TRBJ2-5|TRBV7-3
CASSFGGAMETQYF
>TRBJ1-1|TRBV6-2/TRBV6-3
CASSYAYRDRVFF
>TRBJ2-7|TRBV28
CASSLSGFSSYEQYF
>TRBJ1-2|TRBV5-4
CASSLVAGQGAYYGYTF
>TRBJ1-1|TRBV12-5
CASGLRQGSLNTEAFF
>TRBJ2-5|TRBV7-8
CASSLGRSGGGTQYF
>TRBJ2-3|TRBV25-1
CASSESGNTQYF
>TRBJ2-5|TRBV7-6
CASSSRQGETQYF
>TRBJ2-3|TRBV5-6
CASSLARGWTDTQYF
>TRBJ2-2|TRBV12-3/TRBV12-4
CASSFPVTGELFF